The clone carrying this T cell receptor (beta chain) was recorded many times. What it recognizes is unknown. Germline V lookup: CDR1 KGHDR, CDR2 SFDVKD. The CDR3 spans 16 residues. Trimming shortened V by 1 base and J by 9 bases, and 18 bases separated the two germline ends. This sample was taken from a study of T cells after yellow fever vaccination. MiXCR, applied by TCRdb to the 5' RACE reads, yields one record per CDR3 protein. Here the sample spans fewer than 150,000 distinct CDR3 sequences, 7.7% being singletons. General study results and limits: The secondary response was weaker but peaked faster, day 5 versus 15.

The sequencing used CD4+ T cells sorted from PBMCs, collected 5 days after the yellow fever booster vaccination. This TCR came from a man under 40 who received the YFV17D yellow fever vaccine. The chain recombines TRBV24-1 with TRBJ2-1, with D possibly TRBD2 on 6 matching bases. The CDR3 protein is CATSDFRAGTEGEQFF. The CDR3 DNA reads as TGTGCCACCAGTGATTTTCGGGCAGGGACGGAGGGTGAGCAGTTCTTC.